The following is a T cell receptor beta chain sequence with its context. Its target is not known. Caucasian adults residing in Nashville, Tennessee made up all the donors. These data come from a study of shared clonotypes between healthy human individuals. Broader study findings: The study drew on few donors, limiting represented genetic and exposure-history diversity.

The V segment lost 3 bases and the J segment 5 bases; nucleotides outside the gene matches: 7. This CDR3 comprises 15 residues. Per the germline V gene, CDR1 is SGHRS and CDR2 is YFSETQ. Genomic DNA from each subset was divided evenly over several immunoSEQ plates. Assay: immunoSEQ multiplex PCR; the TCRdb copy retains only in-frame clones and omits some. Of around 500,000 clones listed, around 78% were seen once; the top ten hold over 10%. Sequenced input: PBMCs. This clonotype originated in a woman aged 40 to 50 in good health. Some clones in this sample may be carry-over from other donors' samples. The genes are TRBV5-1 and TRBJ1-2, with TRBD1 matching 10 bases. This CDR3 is CASSSRGQGNYGYTF. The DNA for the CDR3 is TGCGCCAGCAGCTCTCGGGGACAGGGGAATTATGGCTACACCTTC.